The sequence of this T cell receptor (beta chain) was determined in a study of blood T cell repertoires in COVID-19. Study-level information: The origin of the acute and convalescent COVID-19 samples was the United States, Italy and Spain.

The CDR3 runs 13 residues. The J segment lost 3 bases and the V segment lost 4 bases, leaving 1 base of the junction unmatched. CDR1 is LGHNA and CDR2 is YSLEER in the germline V gene. How the authors handled the data: Estimates of nucleated cell counts were drawn from the amplification of reference gene primers. Sequencing used immunoSEQ multiplex PCR; TCRdb keeps in-frame clones, though not all of them. D and trimming come from the DNA, and the V and J calls and clone size come from that table. The sample consists of about 120,000 clones, 65% to 90% of them appearing once. V gene TRBV4-3 combines with J gene TRBJ1-2, with 8 nucleotides matching TRBD1. This clonotype was obtained from a human donor in a cohort sampled during active COVID-19. Sequenced input: peripheral blood. The CDR3 loop reads CASSPTGDYGYTF. The CDR3 DNA is TGCGCCAGCAGCCCGACAGGGGACTATGGCTACACCTTC.